The 23 T cell receptor beta chains given below trace back to one sample, sequenced in a study of vaccination effects on CD4 cells after COVID-19. Antigen-specific CD4+ T cells expanded by the ViraFEST assay with viral peptide pools were then sequenced. The culture ran for approximately 11 days before CD4+ T cells were isolated. All vaccine recipients tested negative for nucleocapsid antibodies and had never contracted SARS-CoV-2 infection. For these TCRs, the target antigens are not known. TCRdb keeps only in-frame clones here, not all; method: immunoSEQ multiplex PCR. This table holds approximately 74,000 clones, under 85% found once. Sequences were derived from CD4+ T cells from PBMCs cultured with HCoV-NL63 spike peptides, sampled before COVID-19 vaccination. The receptors were sampled from a human donor who received a COVID-19 vaccine.

For the CDR3, the DNA is TGTGCCAGCGGGCGGGACTTCTATAATTCACCCCTCCACTTT. Protein product: CASGRDFYNSPLHF. The chain recombines TRBV7-2 with TRBJ1-6, with D possibly matching TRBD1 (5 bases). Trimming removed 8 bases from V and 3 bases from J, with 11 bases in between. The germline V gene has CDR1 SGHTA and CDR2 FQGNSA. The CDR3 has 14 residues.

This clone was observed a few times. The chain couples TRBV5-1 to TRBJ1-6, with 8 nucleotides matching TRBD1. J gave up 7 bases and V 4 bases, and 7 bases lay outside the gene matches. This CDR3 contains 15 residues. Germline V gives CDR1 SGHRS, CDR2 YFSETQ. DNA for the CDR3: TGCGCCAGCAGCCTAACAGGACAGGGAAATTCACCCCTCCACTTT. Its translation is CASSLTGQGNSPLHF.

The chain is built from TRBV9 and TRBJ2-1; TRBD1 is a possible D gene (6 bases). This CDR3 contains 12 residues. Trimming shortened V by 6 bases and J by 13 bases, and 17 bases separated the two germline ends. Germline CDR1 is SGDLS and CDR2 is YYNGEE. CDR3 region: CASNDRGGVQFF. In nucleotides, the CDR3 is TGTGCCAGCAACGACCGAGGGGGTGTACAGTTCTTC.

This clone was observed a single time. This chain links TRBV6-5 with TRBJ2-3; D is undetermined. The V gene lost 6 bases and the J gene lost 0 bases, with 10 bases spanning the gap. CDR3 size: 14 residues. In germline, CDR1 is MNHEY, CDR2 SVGAGI. Here the CDR3 reads CASRVPASTDTQYF. For the CDR3, the DNA is TGTGCCAGCAGAGTGCCAGCTAGCACAGATACGCAGTATTTT.

This clone is a singleton in its sample. CDR3 region: CASSVVGANTGELFF. CDR3 nucleotides: TGTGCCAGCAGTGTAGTTGGGGCGAACACCGGGGAGCTGTTTTTT. The rearrangement links TRBV25-1 to TRBJ2-2; unclear D gene. CDR3 length: 15 residues. Germline V gene sequence: CDR1 MGHDK, CDR2 SYGVNS. V was pared by 4 bases and J by 0 bases, with 9 bases between.

The V gene is TRBV7-8, the J gene TRBJ1-2; perhaps TRBD1 as D (5 bases). The germline CDR1 and CDR2 sequences are SGHVS and FQNEAQ. Trimming left V 2 bases short and J 5 bases short, with 15 bases between. This CDR3 is built from 15 residues. The CDR3 nucleotides are TGTGCCAGCAGCTTAAGTCCAGGGTTGACTTATGGCTACACCTTC. Translating it yields CASSLSPGLTYGYTF.

The V and J genes are TRBV5-1 and TRBJ2-1, with 12 nucleotides matching TRBD2. This CDR3 spans 16 amino acids. CDR1 and CDR2 (germline): SGHRS, YFSETQ. With 4 bases clipped from V and 7 bases from J, the junction kept 9 bases outside the gene matches. The DNA of the CDR3 is TGCGCCAGCAGCAGAGAGCTAGCGGGGGGGTGGAATGAGCAGTTCTTC. Its translation: CASSRELAGGWNEQFF.

The CDR3 sequence: CASSLDGGGEQYV. CDR3 nucleotide sequence: TGCGCCAGCAGCTTGGATGGGGGAGGCGAGCAGTACGTC. The chain combines TRBV5-1 with TRBJ2-7; possible D gene TRBD2, 6 bases. The V and J ends lost 0 bases and 6 bases respectively, with 10 bases between them. Germline V gives CDR1 SGHRS, CDR2 YFSETQ. The CDR3 is 13 amino acids.

This chain links TRBV2 with TRBJ1-5, with D hard to call. Germline V CDR1 and CDR2: SNHLY, FYNNEI. Trimming removed 8 bases from V and 7 bases from J, with 9 bases in between. This CDR3 is built from 11 residues. The CDR3 region is CASCREQPQHF. The CDR3 region has the DNA TGTGCCAGCTGCCGGGAACAGCCCCAGCATTTT.

V and J are TRBV12-3 or TRBV12-4 and TRBJ1-1, with D perhaps matching TRBD1 (6 bases). CDR3 size: 11 residues. The V end lost 8 bases, the J end lost 11 bases, and 15 bases lay between the germline ends. The CDR3 reads CASYLNRDAFF. CDR3 DNA: TGTGCCAGCTACCTAAACAGGGATGCTTTCTTT.

The rearrangement joins TRBV7-3 to TRBJ2-2, with D tentatively TRBD1 (6 bases). The CDR3 totals 15 residues. Germline V gives CDR1 SGHTA, CDR2 FQGTGA. The V end was cut by 4 bases, the J end by 1 base, with 10 bases between. The CDR3 region is CASSSGHKNTGELFF. CDR3 nucleotide sequence: TGTGCCAGCAGCTCGGGACACAAGAACACCGGGGAGCTGTTTTTT.

The chain combines TRBV6-1 with TRBJ1-3; D is undetermined. Trimming removed 0 bases at V and 5 bases at J, with 11 bases between. Germline V lookup: CDR1 MNHNS, CDR2 SASEGT. This CDR3 region has 15 residues. The CDR3 sequence is CASSEALGLRNTIYF. The CDR3 coding sequence is TGTGCCAGCAGTGAAGCGCTAGGGCTTCGAAACACCATATATTTT.

The chain combines TRBV5-1 with TRBJ1-6, with D possibly being TRBD1 (6 bases). V was clipped by 9 bases and J by 5 bases, with 15 bases between them. This CDR3 contains 14 residues. Germline V gene sequence: CDR1 SGHRS, CDR2 YFSETQ. The chain's CDR3 is CATRTRQDNSPLHF. The CDR3 nucleotides are TGCGCCACCCGGACTCGACAGGATAATTCACCCCTCCACTTT.

Only one count was recorded for this clone. The chain carries TRBV19 and TRBJ2-1; D not certain. V was cut by 3 bases and J by 9 bases, with 18 bases left in between. Germline V gene lookup returns CDR1 LNHDA and CDR2 SQIVND (reference sequence). CDR3 size: 15 residues. This chain's CDR3 is CASSIRIREIGEQFF. In DNA form, the CDR3 reads TGTGCCAGTAGTATTCGGATTCGAGAGATTGGTGAGCAGTTCTTC.

V gene TRBV12-3 or TRBV12-4 combines with J gene TRBJ1-4, with D uncertain. Trimming took off 2 bases at V and 10 bases at J, with 11 bases between the two ends. The CDR3 spans 13 residues. CDR3 sequence: CASSLTPGGKLFF. The CDR3 DNA reads as TGTGCCAGCAGTTTAACGCCGGGAGGAAAACTGTTTTTT.

The V call is TRBV20-1, the J call TRBJ2-5, with D hard to call. This CDR3 spans 11 amino acids. Per the germline V gene, CDR1 is DFQATT and CDR2 is SNEGSKA (reference sequence). The ends were cut back, 4 bases at V and 4 bases at J, with 7 bases in the middle. The DNA for the CDR3 is TGCAGTGCTAAAAAAGGAGAGACCCAGTACTTC. The encoded protein is CSAKKGETQYF.

The chain is built from TRBV21-1 and TRBJ1-2. TRBV21-1 constitutes a pseudogene. The CDR3 covers 13 residues. DNA for the CDR3: TGTGCCAGAGGCAAAGGGATGGACTATGGCTACACCTTC. Its protein product is CARGKGMDYGYTF.

The chain has TRBV10-3 and TRBJ1-5, with 7 bases aligning to TRBD1. V lost 3 bases and J lost 10; bases outside the gene matches: 3. CDR1 and CDR2 (germline): ENHRY, SYGVKD. This CDR3 comprises 12 residues. The CDR3 sequence: CAISEQGSPQHF. The CDR3 DNA reads as TGTGCCATCAGTGAACAGGGGTCTCCCCAGCATTTT.

This chain links TRBV30 with TRBJ2-3; either TRBD1 or TRBD2 may fit D (6 bases each). The CDR3 sequence is 12 residues long. Trimming took 2 bases from V and 9 from J, leaving 12 bases between them. Germline V gives CDR1 GTSNPN, CDR2 SVGIG (reference sequence). CDR3 loop: CAWSPTGRTQYF. In DNA, the CDR3 is TGTGCCTGGAGTCCCACAGGGAGGACGCAGTATTTT.

The table lists this clone with a few counts. The CDR3 spells CASSLSSSSGMVDEQFF. In nucleotides, the CDR3 is TGTGCCAGCAGTTTAAGTTCATCTAGCGGGATGGTGGATGAGCAGTTCTTC. The chain couples TRBV28 to TRBJ2-1; 9 nucleotides align to TRBD2. In germline, CDR1 is MDHEN, CDR2 SYDVKM. J gave up 8 bases and V 2 bases, and 13 bases lay outside the gene matches. The CDR3 extends over 17 amino acids.

In DNA, the CDR3 is TGTGCCAGCAGCAGAGGACGGACCCAAAATGAGCAGTTCTTC. Amino acids: CASSRGRTQNEQFF. This chain connects TRBV3-1 (or the pseudogene TRBV3-2) to TRBJ2-1; D remains unclear. CDR3 length: 14 amino acids. V gave up 5 bases and J gave up 7 bases, with 15 bases separating them. Germline-derived CDR1 and CDR2 are LGHDT and YNNKEL (reference sequence).

This chain links TRBV9 with TRBJ1-6; a possible D gene is TRBD1 (5 bases). This CDR3 contains 15 residues. The ends were cut back, 4 bases at V and 5 bases at J, with 13 bases in the middle. Per the germline V gene, CDR1 is SGDLS and CDR2 is YYNGEE. CDR3: CASSSPGLHNSPLHF. The CDR3 DNA is TGTGCCAGCAGCTCCCCGGGACTGCATAATTCACCCCTCCACTTT.

The gene calls are TRBV2 and TRBJ1-4; tentative D call: TRBD1 (6 bases). Deletions cut 2 bases from V and 8 bases from J, with 12 bases between. The germline V gene encodes CDR1 SNHLY and CDR2 FYNNEI. This CDR3 is built from 14 residues. The CDR3 protein is CASSESGVGEKLFF. In DNA, the CDR3 is TGTGCCAGCAGTGAATCAGGGGTTGGAGAAAAACTGTTTTTT.